This T cell receptor (beta chain) emerged from a study of T-cell reconstitution after alpha-beta-depleted transplantation in children. Study-wide points: Newly generated T cells supplied most T-cell counts and diversity one year post-transplant. Several hundred rapidly expanded clones from non-depleted graft cells reportedly supplied alpha-beta T cells about two months post-transplant. Surviving thymic progenitors and recipient T cells were the source of high TCRbeta diversity at day 60 in some patients.

This clonotype was recorded at least ten times. The antigen remains unidentified. CDR1 and CDR2 (germline): SGHRS, YFSETQ. This CDR3 is 15 amino acids long. V gave up 3 bases and J gave up 6 bases, with 17 bases separating them. The library targeted TCRbeta and was prepared with unique molecular identifiers. TCRdb ran MiXCR on the PCR reads and lists one entry per CDR3 protein. The data show 700,000 to 850,000 distinct CDR3 sequences, approximately 15% seen once. The clonotype comes from a male patient younger than 18 who had a stem cell transplant for acute lymphoblastic leukemia, so the T cells may come from the graft donor. The chain combines TRBV5-1 with TRBJ2-3; D unresolved. Material: PBMCs, mostly from graft donor cells, obtained 360 days after TCRalphabeta/CD19-depleted stem cell transplant. The CDR3 loop is CASSYGRATSDTQYF. DNA for the CDR3: TGCGCCAGCAGCTACGGACGGGCTACTTCGGATACGCAGTATTTT.